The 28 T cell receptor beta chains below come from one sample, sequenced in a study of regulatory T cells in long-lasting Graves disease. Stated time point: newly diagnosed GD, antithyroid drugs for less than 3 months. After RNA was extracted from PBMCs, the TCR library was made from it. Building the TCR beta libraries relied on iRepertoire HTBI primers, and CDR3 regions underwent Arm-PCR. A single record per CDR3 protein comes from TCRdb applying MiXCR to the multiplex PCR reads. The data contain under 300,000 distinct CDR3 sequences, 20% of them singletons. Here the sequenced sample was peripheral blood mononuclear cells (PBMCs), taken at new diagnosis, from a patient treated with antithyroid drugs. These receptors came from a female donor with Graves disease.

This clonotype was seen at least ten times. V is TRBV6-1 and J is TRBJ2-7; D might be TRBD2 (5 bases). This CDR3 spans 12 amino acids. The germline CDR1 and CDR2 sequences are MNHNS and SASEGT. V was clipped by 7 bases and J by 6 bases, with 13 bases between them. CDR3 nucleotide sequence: TGTGCCAGCACTAGGTCGCGGGTCGAGCAGTACTTC. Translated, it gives CASTRSRVEQYF.

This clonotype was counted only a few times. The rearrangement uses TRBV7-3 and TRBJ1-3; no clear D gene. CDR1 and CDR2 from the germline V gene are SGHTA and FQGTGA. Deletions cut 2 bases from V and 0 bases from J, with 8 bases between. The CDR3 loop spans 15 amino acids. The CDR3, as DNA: TGTGCCAGCAGCTTAGGGAGGACCTCTGGAAACACCATATATTTT. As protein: CASSLGRTSGNTIYF.

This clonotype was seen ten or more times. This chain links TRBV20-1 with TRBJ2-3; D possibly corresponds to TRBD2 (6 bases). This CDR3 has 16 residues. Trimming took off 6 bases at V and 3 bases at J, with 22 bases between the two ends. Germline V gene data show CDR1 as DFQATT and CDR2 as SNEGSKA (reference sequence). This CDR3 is CSANPASSVVTDTQYF. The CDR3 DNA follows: TGCAGTGCAAACCCCGCGTCTAGCGTTGTGACAGATACGCAGTATTTT.

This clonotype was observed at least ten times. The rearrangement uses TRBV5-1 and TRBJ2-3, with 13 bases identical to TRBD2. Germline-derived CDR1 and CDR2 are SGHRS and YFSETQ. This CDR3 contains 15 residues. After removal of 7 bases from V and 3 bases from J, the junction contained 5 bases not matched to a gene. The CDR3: CASRTSGSSTDTQYF. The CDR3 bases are TGCGCCAGCCGGACTAGCGGGAGTTCAACAGATACGCAGTATTTT.

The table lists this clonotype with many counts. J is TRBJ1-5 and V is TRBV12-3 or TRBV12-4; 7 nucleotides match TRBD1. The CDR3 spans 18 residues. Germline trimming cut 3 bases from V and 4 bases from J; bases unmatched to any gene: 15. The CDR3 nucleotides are TGTGCCAGCAGTTTGGCGGATCCGACAGGGCTAATGAATCAGCCCCAGCATTTT. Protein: CASSLADPTGLMNQPQHF.

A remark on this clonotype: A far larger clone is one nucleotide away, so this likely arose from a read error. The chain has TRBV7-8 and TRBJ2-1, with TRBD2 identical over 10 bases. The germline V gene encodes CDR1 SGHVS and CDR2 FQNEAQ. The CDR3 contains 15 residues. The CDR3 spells CASSSSGGAYNVQFF. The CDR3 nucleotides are TGTGCCAGCAGCTCCAGCGGGGGGGCCTACAATGTGCAGTTCTTC.

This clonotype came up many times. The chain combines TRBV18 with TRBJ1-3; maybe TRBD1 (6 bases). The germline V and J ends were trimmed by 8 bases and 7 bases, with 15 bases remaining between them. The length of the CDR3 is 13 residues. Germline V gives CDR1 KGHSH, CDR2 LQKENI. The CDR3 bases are TGTGCCAGCGGCAGGGGTCTCGGTAACACCATATATTTT. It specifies CASGRGLGNTIYF.

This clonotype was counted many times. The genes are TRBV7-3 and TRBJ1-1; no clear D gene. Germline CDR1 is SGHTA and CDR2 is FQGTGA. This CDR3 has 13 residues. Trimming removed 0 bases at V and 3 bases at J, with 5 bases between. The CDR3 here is CASSLTTDTEAFF. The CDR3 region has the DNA TGTGCCAGCAGCTTAACTACGGACACTGAAGCTTTCTTT. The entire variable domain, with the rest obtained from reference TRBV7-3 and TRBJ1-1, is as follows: GAGVSQTPSNKVTEKGKYVELRCDPISGHTALYWYRQSLGQGPEFLIYFQGTGAADDSGLPNDRFFAVRPEGSVSTLKIQRTERGDSAVYLCASSLTTDTEAFFGQGTRLTVV.

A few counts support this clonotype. The CDR3 spells CATAGGSGYTF. In DNA, the CDR3 is TGTGCCACCGCAGGGGGCTCTGGCTACACCTTC. The rearrangement links TRBV6-2 or TRBV6-3 to TRBJ1-2, with 8 bases fitting TRBD1. Trimming took 10 bases from V and 7 from J; bases not matched to a gene: 5. This CDR3 is built from 11 residues. Germline CDR1 MNHEY, CDR2 SVGEGT.

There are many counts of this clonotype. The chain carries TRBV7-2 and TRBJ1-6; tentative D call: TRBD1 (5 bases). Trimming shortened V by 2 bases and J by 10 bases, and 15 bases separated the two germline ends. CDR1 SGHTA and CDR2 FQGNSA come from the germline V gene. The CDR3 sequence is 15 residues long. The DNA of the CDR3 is TGTGCCAGCAGCTTATGGGGGTCAGGGCGGTCACCCCTCCACTTT. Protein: CASSLWGSGRSPLHF.

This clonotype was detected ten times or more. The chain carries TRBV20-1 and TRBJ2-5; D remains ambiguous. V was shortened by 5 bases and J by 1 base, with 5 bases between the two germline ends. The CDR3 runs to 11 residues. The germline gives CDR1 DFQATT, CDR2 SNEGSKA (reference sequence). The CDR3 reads CSAYAQETQYF. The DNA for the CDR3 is TGCAGTGCTTATGCCCAAGAGACCCAGTACTTC.

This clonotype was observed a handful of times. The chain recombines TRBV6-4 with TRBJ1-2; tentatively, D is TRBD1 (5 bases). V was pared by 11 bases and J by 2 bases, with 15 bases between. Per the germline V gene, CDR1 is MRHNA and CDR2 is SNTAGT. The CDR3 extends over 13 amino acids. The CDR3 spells CAPRRRENYGYTF. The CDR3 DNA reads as TGTGCCCCCCGGCGCAGGGAGAACTATGGCTACACCTTC.

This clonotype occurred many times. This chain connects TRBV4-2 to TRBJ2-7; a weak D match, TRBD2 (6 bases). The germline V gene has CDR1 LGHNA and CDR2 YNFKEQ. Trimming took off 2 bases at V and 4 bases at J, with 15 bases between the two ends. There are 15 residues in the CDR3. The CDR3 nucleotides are TGTGCCAGCAGCCAACAAGGATCCGGGACTTACGAGCAGTACTTC. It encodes CASSQQGSGTYEQYF.

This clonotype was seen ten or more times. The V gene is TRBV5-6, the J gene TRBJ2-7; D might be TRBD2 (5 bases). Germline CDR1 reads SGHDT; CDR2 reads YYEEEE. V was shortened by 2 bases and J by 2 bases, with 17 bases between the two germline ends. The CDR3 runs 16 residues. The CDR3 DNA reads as TGTGCCAGCAGCTTTGGTGGGTACGGGGATCCCTACGAGCAGTACTTC. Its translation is CASSFGGYGDPYEQYF.

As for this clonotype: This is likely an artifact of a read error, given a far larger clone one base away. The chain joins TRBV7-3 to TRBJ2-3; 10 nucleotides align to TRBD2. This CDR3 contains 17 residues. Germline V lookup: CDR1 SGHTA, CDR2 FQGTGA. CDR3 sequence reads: CAGSLASGSVFTDTQYF. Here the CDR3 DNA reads TGTGCCGGCAGCTTAGCTAGCGGGAGTGTGTTCACAGATACGCAGTATTTT.

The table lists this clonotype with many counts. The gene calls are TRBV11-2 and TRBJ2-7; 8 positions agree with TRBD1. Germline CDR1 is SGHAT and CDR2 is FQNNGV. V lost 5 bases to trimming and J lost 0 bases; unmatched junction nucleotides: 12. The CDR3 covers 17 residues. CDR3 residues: CASSPRPGTGTSYEQYF. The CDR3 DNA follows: TGTGCCAGCAGCCCCCGACCCGGGACAGGAACCTCCTACGAGCAGTACTTC.

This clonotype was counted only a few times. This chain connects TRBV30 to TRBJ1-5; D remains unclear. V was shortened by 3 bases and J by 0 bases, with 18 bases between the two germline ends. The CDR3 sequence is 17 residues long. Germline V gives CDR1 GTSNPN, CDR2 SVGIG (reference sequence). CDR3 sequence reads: CAWSADNWGVSNQPQHF. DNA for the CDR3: TGTGCCTGGAGCGCGGATAATTGGGGTGTTAGCAATCAGCCCCAGCATTTT. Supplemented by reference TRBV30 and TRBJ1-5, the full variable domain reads SQTIHQWPATLVQPVGSPLSLECTVEGTSNPNLYWYRQAAGRGLQLLFYSVGIGQISSEVPQNLSASRPQDRQFILSSKKLLLSDSGFYLCAWSADNWGVSNQPQHFGDGTRLSIL.

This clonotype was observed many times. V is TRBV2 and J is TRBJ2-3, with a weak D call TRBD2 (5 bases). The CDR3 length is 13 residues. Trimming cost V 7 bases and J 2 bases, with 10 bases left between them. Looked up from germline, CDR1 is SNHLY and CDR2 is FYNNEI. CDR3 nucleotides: TGTGCCAGCATGAGAGGGTACACAGATACGCAGTATTTT. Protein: CASMRGYTDTQYF.

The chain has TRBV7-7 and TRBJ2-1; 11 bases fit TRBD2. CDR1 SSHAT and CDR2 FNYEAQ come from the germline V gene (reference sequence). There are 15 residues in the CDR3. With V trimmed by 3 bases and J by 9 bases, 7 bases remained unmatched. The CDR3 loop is CASSLKLAGDSEQFF. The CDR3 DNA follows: TGTGCCAGCAGCTTGAAACTAGCGGGGGACAGTGAGCAGTTCTTC. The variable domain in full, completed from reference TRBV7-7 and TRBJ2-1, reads GAGVSQSPRYKVTKRGQDVTLRCDPISSHATLYWYQQALGQGPEFLTYFNYEAQPDKSGLPSDRFSAERPEGSISTLTIQRTEQRDSAMYRCASSLKLAGDSEQFFGPGTRLTVL.

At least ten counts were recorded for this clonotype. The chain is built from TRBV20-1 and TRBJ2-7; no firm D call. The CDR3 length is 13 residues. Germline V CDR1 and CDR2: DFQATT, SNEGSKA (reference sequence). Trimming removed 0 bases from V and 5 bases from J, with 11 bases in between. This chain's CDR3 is CSARDPRTHEQYF. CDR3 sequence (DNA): TGCAGTGCTAGAGACCCCAGGACCCACGAGCAGTACTTC.

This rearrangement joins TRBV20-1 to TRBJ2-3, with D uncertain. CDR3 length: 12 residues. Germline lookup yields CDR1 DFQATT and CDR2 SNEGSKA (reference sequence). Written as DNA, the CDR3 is TGCAGCGCCCCCGCGTTCACAGATACGCAGTATTTT. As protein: CSAPAFTDTQYF.

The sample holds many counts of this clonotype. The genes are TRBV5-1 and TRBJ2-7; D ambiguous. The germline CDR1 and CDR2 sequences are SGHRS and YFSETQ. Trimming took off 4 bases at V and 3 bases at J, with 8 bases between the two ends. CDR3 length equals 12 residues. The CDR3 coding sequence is TGCGCCAGCAGCCCGACATTCTACGAGCAGTACTTC. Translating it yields CASSPTFYEQYF.

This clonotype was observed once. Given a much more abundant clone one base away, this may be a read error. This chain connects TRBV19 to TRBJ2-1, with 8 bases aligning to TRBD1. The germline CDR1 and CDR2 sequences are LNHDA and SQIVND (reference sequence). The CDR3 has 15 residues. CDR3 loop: CASSRDGQGPNEQVF. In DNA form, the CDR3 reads TGTGCCAGTAGTAGGGATGGACAGGGCCCCAATGAGCAGGTCTTC.

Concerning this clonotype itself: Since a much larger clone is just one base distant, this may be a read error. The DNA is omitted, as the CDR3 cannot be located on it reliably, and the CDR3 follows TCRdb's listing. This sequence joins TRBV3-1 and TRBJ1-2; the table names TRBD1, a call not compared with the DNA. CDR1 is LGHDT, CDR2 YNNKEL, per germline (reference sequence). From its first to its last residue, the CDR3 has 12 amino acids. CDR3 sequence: CASGTDNYGCTF.

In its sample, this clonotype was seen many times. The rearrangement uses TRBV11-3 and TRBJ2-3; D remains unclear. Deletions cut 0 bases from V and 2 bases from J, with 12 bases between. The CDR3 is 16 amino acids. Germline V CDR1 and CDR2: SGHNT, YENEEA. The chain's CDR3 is CASSLDHGPTTDTQYF. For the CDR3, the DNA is TGTGCCAGCAGCTTAGATCACGGGCCCACCACAGATACGCAGTATTTT.

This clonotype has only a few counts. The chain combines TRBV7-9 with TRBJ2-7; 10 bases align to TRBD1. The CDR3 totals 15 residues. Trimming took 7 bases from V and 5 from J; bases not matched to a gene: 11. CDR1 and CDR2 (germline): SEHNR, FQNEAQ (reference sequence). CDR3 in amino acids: CASTPGTGVQNEQYF. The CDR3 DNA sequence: TGTGCCAGCACCCCGGGGACAGGGGTTCAAAACGAGCAGTACTTC.

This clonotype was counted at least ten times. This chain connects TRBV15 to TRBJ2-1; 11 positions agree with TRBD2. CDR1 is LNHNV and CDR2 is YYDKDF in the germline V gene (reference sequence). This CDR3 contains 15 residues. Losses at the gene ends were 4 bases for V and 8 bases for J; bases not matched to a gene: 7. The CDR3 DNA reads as TGTGCCACCAGCACCACTAGCGGGAGTCAGGATGAGCAGTTCTTC. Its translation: CATSTTSGSQDEQFF.

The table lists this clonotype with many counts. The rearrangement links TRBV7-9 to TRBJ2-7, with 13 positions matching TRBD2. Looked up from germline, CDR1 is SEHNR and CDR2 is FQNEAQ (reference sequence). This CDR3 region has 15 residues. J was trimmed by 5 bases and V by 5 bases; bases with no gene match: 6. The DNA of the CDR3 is TGTGCCAGCAGCAAAGGACTAGCGGGAGCTAACGAGCAGTACTTC. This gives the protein CASSKGLAGANEQYF.